Presented here are 3 T cell receptor beta chains from one specimen sequenced in a study of read filtering for tumor transcriptome and immune sequencing. From roughly 0.4 ug of RNA, a library with molecular barcoded alpha/delta and beta/gamma adaptors was made. TCRdb recomputed calls from the reads with MiXCR, one row per CDR3 protein. Of about 15,000 distinct CDR3 sequences in the sample, over 20% were seen once. Specimen: a population of CD138-negative cells sorted from bone marrow. All receptors derive from a donor at least 40 years old with multiple myeloma.

This clonotype was found a few times. The chain carries TRBV7-2 and TRBJ1-5; no definite D call. CDR1 is SGHTA and CDR2 is FQGNSA in the germline V gene. V gave up 5 bases and J gave up 5 bases, with 7 bases separating them. The CDR3 runs to 12 residues. The CDR3 DNA reads TGTGCCAGCAGCGTCGATGATCAGCCCCAGCATTTT. As protein: CASSVDDQPQHF.

This clonotype was observed a few times. This may be a read error, as it is one base from a much larger clone. Because the CDR3 is missing its conserved closing phenylalanine or tryptophan, this is likely a read error. This sequence joins TRBV30 and TRBJ2-1; D is unclear. The V end lost 4 bases, the J end lost 4 bases, and 5 bases lay between the germline ends. Germline lookup yields CDR1 GTSNPN and CDR2 SVGIG (reference sequence). This CDR3 spans 11 amino acids. In DNA, the CDR3 is TGTGCCTGGATCGGATACAATGAGCAGTTCCTC. Translation: CAWIGYNEQFL.

This clonotype was seen only a few times. The CDR3 region has the DNA TGCAGTGCTAGCTCTAGCGGGGAAGCAGATACGCAGTATTTT. This encodes CSASSSGEADTQYF. V and J are TRBV20-1 and TRBJ2-3; TRBD2 matches 9 bases. The ends lost 3 bases at V and 4 bases at J; junction bases unmatched: 5. The CDR3 extends over 14 amino acids. The germline CDR1 and CDR2 sequences are DFQATT and SNEGSKA (reference sequence).